Shown below are 20 T cell receptor beta chains from a single sample sequenced in a study of tumor and adjacent non-tumor tissue in lung cancer. The template was RNA from unsorted bulk tissue. The library came from three nested PCR rounds adapted from ARM-PCR protocols. TCRdb used MiXCR to reprocess the multiplex PCR reads, holding one entry per CDR3 protein. The sample has fewer than 120,000 distinct CDR3 sequences; around 82% are singletons. What was sequenced was lung tumor tissue. Source of these receptors: a man aged 65 to 79 with non-small cell lung cancer.

Comment on this clonotype: No conserved phenylalanine or tryptophan is present at the end of the CDR3, so a read error is the likely explanation. Because the CDR3's place on the DNA is in doubt, the DNA is left out and the CDR3 is given as listed by TCRdb. The genes are TRBV4-1 and TRBJ2-5; the D call TRBD1 from the table was never checked on the DNA. The germline gives CDR1 MGHRA, CDR2 YSYEKL. The length of the CDR3 is 14 amino acids, counting both ends. The CDR3 loop reads CDISQQWGQETPYI.

Comments on this clonotype: A junction end diverges from the germline sequence, so it may reflect a read error. This rearrangement joins TRBV6-5 to TRBJ1-2, with D uncertain. Germline CDR1 reads MNHEY; CDR2 reads SVGAGI. The CDR3 totals 14 residues. The CDR3 nucleotides are TGTGTCAGCAGTTACTATCCCCCCGCGGAAAGCTACACGTTC. Residues: CVSSYYPPAESYTF.

Regarding this clonotype: Because it lacks the conserved phenylalanine or tryptophan at the end, this CDR3 is likely a read error. The V call is TRBV5-1, the J call TRBJ2-5; 7 bases are shared with TRBD1. V trimming: 3 bases; J trimming: 3 bases; junction bases outside the gene matches: 11. The CDR3 loop spans 16 amino acids. Germline values: CDR1 SGHRS, CDR2 YFSETQ. The chain's CDR3 is CASSWRTGQLEETQYL. The DNA of the CDR3 is TGCGCCAGCAGCTGGCGAACGGGACAGCTAGAAGAGACCCAGTACTTA.

Concerning this clonotype itself: Lacking the conserved final phenylalanine or tryptophan, this CDR3 likely reflects a read error. Written as DNA, the CDR3 is TGTGCCGGCAGCCTCCTAGGGACTAGCGGGGGCTATAATGAGCAGTTCTCC. Protein sequence: CAGSLLGTSGGYNEQFS. The J gene is TRBJ2-1, the V gene TRBV11-3, with 14 bases aligning to TRBD2. Germline-derived CDR1 and CDR2 are SGHNT and YENEEA. CDR3 length: 17 residues.

CDR3 region: CSANIVGGTGELFF. The DNA of the CDR3 is TGCAGCGCTAACATAGTGGGGGGCACCGGGGAGCTGTTTTTT. The chain employs TRBV29-1 and TRBJ2-2; a possible D gene is TRBD2 (6 bases). This CDR3 is built from 14 residues. V lost 7 bases, J lost 4 bases, and 16 bases lay in between. Germline values: CDR1 SQVTM, CDR2 ANQGSEA.

About this clonotype itself: This CDR3 fails to terminate in the conserved phenylalanine or tryptophan, so it likely reflects a read error. The chain couples TRBV12-3 or TRBV12-4 to TRBJ2-7; D uncertain. Between the trimmed V and J ends, which lost 1 base and 4 bases, there was a span of 5 bases. The CDR3 spans 12 residues. CDR3 residues: CASSLVPYEQYL. The CDR3 DNA is TGTGCCAGCAGTTTAGTCCCATACGAGCAGTACTTG.

Details on this clonotype: No conserved phenylalanine or tryptophan ends this CDR3, so it is likely a read error. The chain uses TRBV11-3 and TRBJ1-4; D gene uncertain. The CDR3 has 16 amino acids. CDR1 and CDR2 (germline): SGHNT, YENEEA. CDR3 protein: CASNLIGGTFNEKLFY. Written as DNA, the CDR3 is TGTGCCAGCAACTTAATAGGTGGAACGTTTAATGAAAAACTGTTTTAT.

Of note for this clonotype: An end of the junction differs from the germline gene, which may be a read error. V usage is TRBV11-2 and J usage is TRBJ2-7; 9 bases are shared with TRBD2. This CDR3 has 14 amino acids. Germline V lookup: CDR1 SGHAT, CDR2 FQNNGV. DNA for the CDR3: TGTGCCATCAGCTTAGGTAGCGGGAGCTACGACCAGTACTTC. Protein sequence: CAISLGSGSYDQYF.

As to this clonotype: Germline is not matched at one junction end, which may reflect a read error. The chain couples TRBV4-2 to TRBJ2-2, with 13 bases fitting TRBD2. This CDR3 is 16 amino acids long. The germline CDR1 and CDR2 sequences are LGHNA and YNFKEQ. CDR3 sequence reads: CASYGLAGVGTGELLF. Here the CDR3 DNA reads TGTGCCAGCTACGGACTAGCGGGAGTGGGGACCGGGGAGTTGCTTTTT.

Concerning this clonotype itself: Because it lacks the conserved phenylalanine or tryptophan at the end, this CDR3 is likely a read error. V gene TRBV6-2 or TRBV6-3 combines with J gene TRBJ2-2; D may match TRBD1 or TRBD2 (6 bases each). The V gene's germline CDR1 is MNHEY and CDR2 SVGEGT. This CDR3 has 14 amino acids. The CDR3 nucleotides are TGTGCCAGCAAACGGGGGCGAAACACCGGGAAGCTGTTTCTT. Its translation: CASKRGRNTGKLFL.

This chain connects TRBV10-3 to TRBJ2-5, with 8 nucleotides matching TRBD2. Trimming cost V 11 bases and J 5 bases; bases outside gene matches: 28. CDR3 size: 19 residues. Germline V gene sequence: CDR1 ENHRY, CDR2 SYGVKD. This CDR3 is CAFIARPSTSVIAVETQYF. The CDR3 region has the DNA TGTGCCTTCATTGCTCGTCCTTCGACTAGCGTAATTGCGGTGGAGACCCAGTACTTC.

This clonotype turned up a few times. The V gene is TRBV10-1, the J gene TRBJ2-1; TRBD1 agrees at 8 bases. CDR1 is WNHNN and CDR2 is SYGVQD in the germline V gene (reference sequence). The CDR3 has 13 residues. Trimming cost V 6 bases and J 14 bases; bases outside gene matches: 12. The CDR3 nucleotides read TGCGCCAGCAGCCTCGCAGGGGGCTTTGATGAGTTCTTC. It yields the protein CASSLAGGFDEFF.

With regard to this clonotype: This CDR3 fails to terminate in the conserved phenylalanine or tryptophan, so it likely reflects a read error. The V and J genes are TRBV29-1 and TRBJ2-2; D unresolved. V dropped 7 bases and J dropped 8 bases, with 11 bases sitting between them. CDR1 and CDR2 from the germline V gene are SQVTM and ANQGSEA. The CDR3 length is 11 residues. The CDR3 bases are TGCAGCGGACGCGACGCTGGGGAGCTGTTTCTT. Its protein product is CSGRDAGELFL.

The V and J genes are TRBV11-2 and TRBJ2-1, with 7 bases that match TRBD1. The CDR3 extends over 16 amino acids. Losses at the gene ends were 1 base for V and 13 bases for J; bases not matched to a gene: 16. CDR1 and CDR2 from the germline V gene are SGHAT and FQNNGV. This CDR3 is CASSLGPRGGRGEQFF. DNA for the CDR3: TGTGCCAGCAGCTTAGGTCCCAGAGGGGGCAGGGGTGAACAGTTCTTC.

On this clonotype itself: Possible read error: a much larger clone is one base away. The chain is built from TRBV5-1 and TRBJ2-4; D could derive from TRBD1 or TRBD2 (5 bases each). V was trimmed by 4 bases and J by 2 bases, leaving 10 bases between them. The CDR3 has 14 residues. CDR1 and CDR2 (germline): SGHRS, YFSETQ. The CDR3 protein is CASSPRGPKNIQYF. In nucleotides, the CDR3 is TGCGCCAGCAGCCCTCGGGGACCCAAAAACATTCAGTACTTC.

A note on this clonotype: One end of the junction does not line up with germline, which may come from a read error. The chain joins TRBV28 to TRBJ2-1; a weak D match, TRBD1 (5 bases). Germline CDR1 reads MDHEN; CDR2 reads SYDVKM. The CDR3 sequence is 13 residues long. CDR3 in DNA: TGTGCCAGCAGTTTCCCAGGGCAACATGAGCAGTCCTTC. This encodes CASSFPGQHEQSF. The whole variable domain, filled in from reference TRBV28 and TRBJ2-1, reads DVKVTQSSRYLVKRTGEKVFLECVQDMDHENMFWYRQDPGLGLRLIYFSYDVKMKEKGDIPEGYSVSREKKERFSLILESASTNQTSMYLCASSFPGQHEQSFGPGTRLTVL.

Concerning this clonotype: A much larger clone sits a single nucleotide away, making a read error possible. J is TRBJ2-1 and V is TRBV5-1, with TRBD2 matching 8 bases. The CDR3 consists of 13 residues. Germline V CDR1 and CDR2: SGHRS, YFSETQ. Trimming took 7 bases from V and 10 from J; bases not matched to a gene: 10. CDR3 residues: CASLKGPGGEQFF. The CDR3 region has the DNA TGCGCCAGCCTGAAGGGGCCGGGGGGGGAGCAGTTCTTC.

A remark on this clonotype: In this CDR3 the conserved last residue, phenylalanine or tryptophan, is missing, so a read error is likely. This chain uses TRBV10-1 with TRBJ2-1; no firm D call. The CDR3 extends over 15 amino acids. Germline CDR1 and CDR2: WNHNN and SYGVQD (reference sequence). Here the CDR3 reads CASSRIGPYYNGQFL. In nucleotides, the CDR3 is TGCGCCAGCAGTCGGATAGGGCCCTATTACAATGGGCAGTTCTTA.

On this clonotype itself: The CDR3 end shows no conserved phenylalanine or tryptophan, and so a read error is likely. The limits of the CDR3 on the DNA are not certain, so only TCRdb's listed CDR3 is given. The gene calls are TRBV4-1 and TRBJ2-1; the table's D call TRBD1 went unverified against the DNA. 15 amino acids form the CDR3, both terminal residues included. Germline CDR1 MGHRA, CDR2 YSYEKL. Here the CDR3 reads CASSQGGFDYNEQIL.

Comment on this clonotype: The missing conserved phenylalanine or tryptophan at the end of this CDR3 makes a read error likely. The chain uses TRBV6-5 and TRBJ1-3; unclear D gene. Germline CDR1 is MNHEY and CDR2 is SVGAGI. The CDR3 totals 13 residues. Between the trimmed V and J ends, which lost 10 bases and 0 bases, there was a span of 10 bases. The CDR3 region has the DNA TGTGCCAACAGATTGGACTCTGGAAACACCATATATATT. This sequence encodes CANRLDSGNTIYI.